These T cell receptor beta chains were read from a single sample in a study of early stage breast cancer tumors. The protocol was immunoSEQ multiplex PCR, while the TCRdb copy is restricted to in-frame clones and leaves out a portion. The sample holds 30,000 or so clones, roughly 81% seen once. Sequenced sample: blood. These receptors were taken from a person in their forties with breast cancer. The CDR3 runs from the conserved cysteine through the conserved F or W. The order of the fields is V gene, clone size, D gene, J gene, CDR3 protein, CDR3 DNA. A D gene is named only where the DNA matches it firmly. Where a row states a size, it is once, few, many or the class of an expanded clone; other rows omit it.

TRBV27	NA	TRBD2	TRBJ2-3	CASSFGVAGGPGDTQYF	TGTGCCAGCAGTTTTGGGGTAGCGGGAGGGCCCGGAGATACGCAGTATTTT
TRBV11-2	few	NA	TRBJ2-4	CASSPQGGSGIQYF	TGTGCCAGCAGCCCCCAGGGGGGCTCGGGCATTCAGTACTTC
TRBV7-2	once	TRBD2	TRBJ2-1	CASSPQVTSGKQFF	TGTGCCAGCAGCCCCCAGGTCACTAGCGGGAAGCAGTTCTTC
TRBV6-6	NA	NA	TRBJ1-3	CASSYSFSGNTIYF	TGTGCCAGCAGTTACTCGTTCTCTGGAAACACCATATATTTT
TRBV4-1	once	NA	TRBJ1-5	CASSQGAAGGNQPQHF	TGCGCCAGCAGCCAAGGCGCGGCCGGGGGCAATCAGCCCCAGCATTTT
TRBV6-4	NA	TRBD2	TRBJ2-3	CASSDSTSGSDTQYF	TGTGCCAGCAGTGACTCGACTAGCGGGAGTGATACGCAGTATTTT
TRBV29-1	NA	TRBD1	TRBJ2-6	CSAILGGQGAAGANVLTF	TGCAGTGCTATCCTGGGGGGACAGGGGGCGGCTGGGGCCAACGTCCTGACTTTC
TRBV30	NA	NA	TRBJ1-1	CAWSPTGPANTEAFF	TGTGCCTGGAGTCCGACAGGCCCAGCCAACACTGAAGCTTTCTTT
TRBV9	NA	NA	TRBJ2-1	CASSVWGDSTNNEQFF	TGTGCCAGCAGCGTATGGGGCGACTCAACAAACAATGAGCAGTTCTTC
TRBV12-5	few	NA	TRBJ2-2	CASGRWLQPGELFF	TGTGCTAGTGGGCGGTGGCTTCAGCCCGGGGAGCTGTTTTTT
TRBV15	NA	NA	TRBJ1-2	CATSRTAFGYTF	TGTGCCACCAGCAGGACCGCGTTCGGCTACACCTTC
TRBV28	NA	TRBD1	TRBJ2-7	CASNKGQGNEQYF	TGTGCCAGCAACAAAGGACAGGGCAACGAGCAGTACTTC
TRBV15	NA	NA	TRBJ1-4	CATSLSQEKLFF	TGTGCCACCAGCCTTTCGCAGGAAAAACTGTTTTTT
TRBV29-1	NA	NA	TRBJ2-3	CSISDVGTDTQYF	TGCAGCATCTCGGATGTGGGCACAGATACGCAGTATTTT
TRBV11-2	NA	NA	TRBJ1-1	CASSFAEDTEAFF	TGTGCCAGCAGCTTCGCCGAAGACACTGAAGCTTTCTTT
TRBV23-1	NA	NA	TRBJ1-1	CASSQGEGVNTEAFF	TGCGCCAGCAGTCAAGGGGAAGGGGTGAACACTGAAGCTTTCTTT
TRBV7-9	NA	NA	TRBJ1-5	CASSFEALGGNQPQHF	TGTGCCAGCAGCTTTGAAGCCCTTGGGGGGAATCAGCCCCAGCATTTT
TRBV27	NA	NA	TRBJ1-1	CASSLAGAPEAFF	TGTGCCAGCAGTTTAGCGGGGGCCCCTGAAGCTTTCTTT
TRBV25-1	NA	TRBD2	TRBJ2-7	CASSTPSGSYEQYF	TGTGCCAGCAGTACGCCTAGCGGATCCTACGAGCAGTACTTC
TRBV5-6	NA	NA	TRBJ2-2	CASSLALGFTGELFF	TGTGCCAGCAGCTTGGCCCTGGGGTTCACCGGGGAGCTGTTTTTT
TRBV28	few	NA	TRBJ1-5	CASSFMAYADQPQHF	TGTGCCAGCAGTTTCATGGCGTACGCGGATCAGCCCCAGCATTTT
TRBV4-3	NA	TRBD1	TRBJ1-2	CASSQQQGMGYGYTF	TGCGCCAGCAGCCAACAACAGGGGATGGGTTATGGCTACACCTTC
TRBV29-1	NA	TRBD1	TRBJ1-1	CSVRPGQGEAFF	TGCAGCGTTAGACCGGGACAGGGGGAAGCTTTCTTT
TRBV11-2	NA	NA	TRBJ2-2	CASSANDGAGELFF	TGTGCCAGCAGCGCCAACGACGGGGCAGGGGAGCTGTTTTTT
TRBV5-5	NA	NA	TRBJ2-7	CASSLGLISSYEQYF	TGTGCCAGCAGCTTGGGTCTCATCAGCTCCTACGAGCAGTACTTC
TRBV5-4	NA	NA	TRBJ2-1	CASSPSIGNEQFF	TGTGCCAGCAGCCCATCTATAGGCAATGAGCAGTTCTTC
TRBV13	NA	TRBD2	TRBJ2-1	CASSARLAGGYEQFF	TGTGCCAGCAGCGCCCGACTAGCGGGAGGTTATGAGCAGTTCTTC
TRBV6-6	NA	NA	TRBJ1-4	CASSPTGINEKLFF	TGTGCCAGCAGTCCTACAGGGATTAATGAAAAACTGTTTTTT
TRBV27	NA	NA	TRBJ2-3	CASSLLVAGSTDTQYF	TGTGCCAGCAGTTTACTTGTGGCAGGGAGCACAGATACGCAGTATTTT
TRBV7-2	NA	TRBD2	TRBJ2-7	CASSLVSGWGRAYEQYF	TGTGCCAGCAGCTTAGTTTCCGGCTGGGGGAGGGCCTACGAGCAGTACTTC
TRBV27	NA	NA	TRBJ1-4	CASSPTVRDVATNEKLFF	TGTGCCAGCAGTCCTACCGTCCGGGACGTTGCAACTAATGAAAAACTGTTTTTT
TRBV4-1	NA	TRBD2	TRBJ2-7	CASSLAPSGRSYEQYF	TGCGCCAGCAGCCTAGCGCCCAGCGGGAGGTCCTACGAGCAGTACTTC
TRBV4-3	NA	TRBD2	TRBJ2-3	CASSQERLAGGLRDTQYF	TGCGCCAGCAGCCAAGAAAGGCTAGCGGGAGGCCTGCGGGATACGCAGTATTTT
TRBV28	NA	NA	TRBJ2-1	CASRLSIATKYNEQFF	TGTGCCAGCAGATTATCAATAGCGACCAAGTACAATGAGCAGTTCTTC
TRBV19	few	TRBD1	TRBJ2-5	CASQNRGNGETQYF	TGTGCCAGTCAAAACAGGGGGAACGGAGAGACCCAGTACTTC
TRBV18	NA	TRBD2	TRBJ2-5	CASSHGAGEETQYF	TGTGCCAGCTCACACGGGGCGGGAGAAGAGACCCAGTACTTC
TRBV27	NA	TRBD1	TRBJ1-2	CASSPGTGGGGNYGYTF	TGTGCCAGCAGTCCAGGGACAGGGGGCGGCGGTAACTATGGCTACACCTTC
TRBV6-5	few	NA	TRBJ1-5	CASSVDTYQPQHF	TGTGCCAGCAGCGTCGACACCTATCAGCCCCAGCATTTT
TRBV11-2	NA	TRBD2	TRBJ2-2	CASSLDTGTSGRTGELFF	TGTGCCAGCAGCTTAGATACCGGGACTAGCGGGAGAACCGGGGAGCTGTTTTTT
TRBV28	once	NA	TRBJ2-5	CASSLVTAYQETQYF	TGTGCCAGCAGTTTAGTGACCGCGTACCAAGAGACCCAGTACTTC
TRBV6-5	NA	NA	TRBJ2-2	CASSYVFTGNTGELFF	TGTGCCAGCAGTTACGTATTTACAGGAAACACCGGGGAGCTGTTTTTT
TRBV7-3	NA	NA	TRBJ1-3	CASSLTGADGNTIYF	TGTGCCAGCAGCTTAACGGGGGCGGATGGAAACACCATATATTTT
TRBV18	NA	NA	TRBJ2-1	CASSPPPLYNEQFF	TGTGCCAGCTCACCACCTCCACTTTACAATGAGCAGTTCTTC
TRBV6-5	NA	NA	TRBJ2-5	CASSDAIRGETQYF	TGTGCCAGCAGTGACGCGATACGTGGGGAGACCCAGTACTTC
TRBV5-8	few	TRBD1	TRBJ1-5	CASSLEGAGRNQPQHF	TGTGCCAGCAGCTTGGAGGGGGCTGGTAGAAATCAGCCCCAGCATTTT
TRBV7-2	NA	TRBD2	TRBJ2-5	CASRLAGSGGTQYF	TGTGCCAGCAGACTAGCGGGCTCAGGTGGGACCCAGTACTTC
TRBV25-1	NA	NA	TRBJ1-2	CASTPHRPWGYTF	TGTGCCAGCACTCCACACAGGCCCTGGGGCTACACCTTC
TRBV18	few	TRBD1	TRBJ1-1	CASATGGDTEAFF	TGTGCCAGCGCTACAGGGGGCGACACTGAAGCTTTCTTT
TRBV14	NA	NA	TRBJ1-1	CASSQDRRVRMNTEAFF	TGTGCCAGCAGCCAAGATCGCAGGGTACGAATGAACACTGAAGCTTTCTTT
TRBV7-2	NA	NA	TRBJ2-5	CASSYLGGAIQETQYF	TGTGCCAGCAGCTACCTGGGGGGTGCCATCCAAGAGACCCAGTACTTC
TRBV19	NA	NA	TRBJ1-1	CASSIVPGYEAFF	TGTGCCAGTAGTATAGTCCCAGGGTATGAAGCTTTCTTT
TRBV29-1	NA	NA	TRBJ2-3	CSVHRVTDTQYF	TGCAGCGTACACAGGGTCACAGATACGCAGTATTTT
TRBV4-1	NA	NA	TRBJ2-2	CASSHLPGAANTGELFF	TGCGCCAGCAGCCATCTACCAGGGGCGGCAAACACCGGGGAGCTGTTTTTT